The TCR beta chain under discussion was sequenced for a study of post-analysis software for immune sequencing data. Points from the study as a whole: Relative to controls, patients had about five TRBV segments at higher frequency, with TRBV5-6, TRBV5-1 and TRBV20-1 among these.

Sequencing libraries made from TCR beta cDNA carried unique molecular identifiers. TCRdb re-analysed the PCR reads in MiXCR, keeping a single row per CDR3 protein. This sample has approximately 730,000 distinct CDR3 sequences; 25% to 30% occur once, and the top ten carry about 0.5%. Concerning this clonotype: Its antigen is still unknown.

The CDR3 has 16 amino acids. CDR1 and CDR2 (germline): SGHDN, FVKESK. V lost 4 bases and J lost 9, with 23 bases in between. The chain recombines TRBV14 with TRBJ2-3; D may be TRBD2 (5 bases). The TCR sequence derives from a girl aged 10 to 17 with multiple sclerosis. Material: blood. CDR3 DNA sequence: TGTGCCAGCAGCCTCCTCAAAACCGGGATGATCGGGACGCAGTATTTT. It yields the protein CASSLLKTGMIGTQYF.